These 28 T cell receptor beta chains came from one sample sequenced in a study of blood T cell repertoires in COVID-19. Assay: immunoSEQ multiplex PCR; the TCRdb copy retains only in-frame clones and omits some. The repertoire consists of fewer than 350,000 clones, with 90% occurring once and the leading ten covering more than 6%. Sequenced sample: peripheral blood. All receptors come from a woman under 40 with COVID-19, enrolled during active disease.

The rearrangement joins TRBV5-6 to TRBJ2-5; TRBD2 matches 8 bases. Germline V gene sequence: CDR1 SGHDT, CDR2 YYEEEE. J was trimmed by 6 bases and V by 0 bases; bases with no gene match: 10. The CDR3 contains 16 residues. CDR3 sequence (DNA): TGTGCCAGCAGCTTGGATAGAGGGACTAGGAAAAAGACCCAGTACTTC. It specifies CASSLDRGTRKKTQYF.

The chain links TRBV9 to TRBJ2-7; 13 bases fit TRBD2. The V segment lost 2 bases and the J segment 6 bases; nucleotides outside the gene matches: 11. This CDR3 has 17 amino acids. The V gene's germline CDR1 is SGDLS and CDR2 YYNGEE. CDR3 residues: CASSVGLAGDWSSEQYF. Written as DNA, the CDR3 is TGTGCCAGCAGCGTCGGACTAGCGGGAGATTGGTCTTCCGAGCAGTACTTC.

The V and J genes are TRBV4-1 and TRBJ1-3; no firm D call. Germline V lookup: CDR1 MGHRA, CDR2 YSYEKL. The CDR3 loop spans 15 amino acids. V lost 1 base, J lost 4 bases, and 11 bases lay in between. The CDR3 DNA reads TGCGCCAGCAGCCAAGTATCCGGGAGCGGAAACACCATATATTTT. Translated, it gives CASSQVSGSGNTIYF.

The rearrangement joins TRBV6-5 to TRBJ1-5; D is perhaps TRBD1 (5 bases). The CDR3 extends over 14 amino acids. V shed 3 bases and J shed 5 bases, with 11 bases lying between them. Germline V gene sequence: CDR1 MNHEY, CDR2 SVGAGI. The CDR3 spells CASSYGGGYQPQHF. DNA of the CDR3: TGTGCCAGCAGTTATGGGGGAGGGTATCAGCCCCAGCATTTT.

This clone was seen just once. The rearrangement joins TRBV27 to TRBJ2-1; weak D call: TRBD2 (5 bases). The V gene lost 5 bases and the J gene lost 0 bases, with 11 bases spanning the gap. The germline gives CDR1 MNHEY, CDR2 SMNVEV (reference sequence). The CDR3 has 15 residues. The CDR3 protein is CASSGLGSSYNEQFF. The CDR3 coding sequence is TGTGCCAGCAGTGGATTGGGGAGCTCCTACAATGAGCAGTTCTTC.

This clone is a singleton in its sample. The chain combines TRBV25-1 with TRBJ1-1; 11 bases map to TRBD1. CDR1 and CDR2 from the germline V gene are MGHDK and SYGVNS. Trimming removed 5 bases from V and 4 bases from J; junction bases left unmatched: 6. This CDR3 spans 15 amino acids. CDR3 region: CASSHRTGGLTEAFF. DNA of the CDR3: TGTGCCAGCAGTCATCGGACAGGGGGCCTCACTGAAGCTTTCTTT.

CDR3 bases: TGTGCCAGCGGGGACAGGGCCCCCTACGAGCAGTACTTC. It yields the protein CASGDRAPYEQYF. This chain joins TRBV2 and TRBJ2-7; 9 bases are shared with TRBD1. CDR3 size: 13 residues. Trimming at V came to 8 bases and at J to 2 bases, leaving 4 bases not matched to a gene. CDR1 is SNHLY and CDR2 is FYNNEI in the germline V gene.

This chain joins TRBV10-1 and TRBJ2-7, with 7 nucleotides matching TRBD2. Germline V gives CDR1 WNHNN, CDR2 SYGVQD (reference sequence). V dropped 4 bases and J dropped 2; count of bases not matched to a gene: 2. The CDR3 contains 13 residues. Here the CDR3 reads CASSASGTYEQYF. In DNA, the CDR3 is TGCGCCAGCAGTGCAAGCGGGACCTACGAGCAGTACTTC.

The rearrangement uses TRBV19 and TRBJ2-1, with 7 positions matching TRBD2. With V trimmed by 1 base and J by 0 bases, 3 bases remained unmatched. This CDR3 has 16 residues. Germline CDR1 LNHDA, CDR2 SQIVND (reference sequence). CDR3 DNA sequence: TGTGCCAGTAGTATAGGGGAGGGGATCTCCTACAATGAGCAGTTCTTC. Encoded protein: CASSIGEGISYNEQFF.

The CDR3 DNA reads TGCGCCAGCAGCCAGCATACGACAGACACCGGGGAGCTGTTTTTT. It codes for CASSQHTTDTGELFF. The V gene is TRBV4-1, the J gene TRBJ2-2; a possible D gene is TRBD1 (5 bases). This CDR3 spans 15 amino acids. CDR1 and CDR2 from the germline V gene are MGHRA and YSYEKL. Trimming left V 3 bases short and J 3 bases short, with 11 bases between.

V usage is TRBV30 and J usage is TRBJ2-7; D is perhaps TRBD2 (6 bases). The germline CDR1 and CDR2 sequences are GTSNPN and SVGIG (reference sequence). The CDR3 consists of 13 residues. Trimming pared 5 bases from V and 0 bases from J, leaving 11 bases between. CDR3 nucleotides: TGTGCCTGGGCTGACGGGGGCTCCTACGAGCAGTACTTC. It specifies CAWADGGSYEQYF.

The V and J genes are TRBV14 and TRBJ2-2; D possibly corresponds to TRBD2 (6 bases). Germline V CDR1 and CDR2: SGHDN, FVKESK. The CDR3 runs 15 residues. Deletions cut 1 base from V and 6 bases from J, with 12 bases between. The CDR3 protein is CASSQASGWAGELFF. CDR3 bases: TGTGCCAGCAGCCAAGCAAGCGGGTGGGCCGGGGAGCTGTTTTTT.

J is TRBJ2-5 and V is TRBV15; D might be TRBD2 (6 bases). Germline V gives CDR1 LNHNV, CDR2 YYDKDF (reference sequence). The germline V and J ends were trimmed by 5 bases and 4 bases, with 23 bases remaining between them. The CDR3 totals 17 residues. The CDR3: CATSARRAGLVGETQYF. CDR3 coding DNA: TGTGCCACCAGCGCGCGGCGGGCGGGGCTGGTGGGAGAGACCCAGTACTTC.

J is TRBJ2-2 and V is TRBV7-6; 7 bases align to TRBD1. J gave up 3 bases and V 3 bases, and 4 bases lay outside the gene matches. From germline, CDR1 is SGHVS and CDR2 FNYEAQ. The CDR3 loop spans 15 amino acids. CDR3 amino acids: CASSLTGPDTGELFF. CDR3 DNA: TGTGCCAGCAGCTTGACAGGGCCCGACACCGGGGAGCTGTTTTTT.

Here the CDR3 reads CASSSRDRGLDTDTQYF. CDR3 nucleotide sequence: TGTGCCAGCAGCTCCCGGGACAGGGGGCTTGACACAGATACGCAGTATTTT. The chain is built from TRBV7-2 and TRBJ2-3; 12 nucleotides line up with TRBD1. Germline V gene data show CDR1 as SGHTA and CDR2 as FQGNSA. The length of the CDR3 is 17 residues. With V trimmed by 4 bases and J by 2 bases, 7 bases remained unmatched.

The genes are TRBV29-1 and TRBJ2-7; 7 bases map to TRBD1. The CDR3 has 14 residues. V lost 2 bases and J lost 3; bases outside the gene matches: 7. The germline V gene has CDR1 SQVTM and CDR2 ANQGSEA. CDR3 region: CSVETGQRVYEQYF. The CDR3 coding sequence is TGCAGCGTTGAAACGGGACAGAGAGTCTACGAGCAGTACTTC.

The CDR3 DNA is TGTGCCAGCAGTCGGACTAGCGGGGTTGGGGATACGCAGTATTTT. Its translation is CASSRTSGVGDTQYF. This chain uses TRBV28 with TRBJ2-3; 12 bases are shared with TRBD2. From germline, CDR1 is MDHEN and CDR2 SYDVKM. The CDR3 contains 15 residues. V trimming: 5 bases; J trimming: 6 bases; junction bases outside the gene matches: 6.

This clone was seen only once. J is TRBJ1-4 and V is TRBV29-1, with a tentative D call TRBD1 (6 bases). Germline CDR1 SQVTM, CDR2 ANQGSEA. There are 13 residues in the CDR3. V was cut by 4 bases and J by 7 bases, with 13 bases left in between. The CDR3 is CSVAPGAGEKLFF. Here the CDR3 DNA reads TGCAGCGTTGCTCCAGGGGCGGGTGAAAAACTGTTTTTT.

In the case of this clone: At the DNA level, this CDR3 is encoded by other sequences in the same sample as well. The rearrangement links TRBV7-3 to TRBJ1-1; D gene uncertain. Trimming cost V 2 bases and J 1 base, with 5 bases left between them. The V gene's germline CDR1 is SGHTA and CDR2 FQGTGA. The CDR3 is 13 residues long. In nucleotides, the CDR3 is TGTGCCAGCAGCTTATCCGGGAACACTGAAGCTTTCTTT. This gives the protein CASSLSGNTEAFF. Full variable domain (missing parts from reference TRBV7-3 and TRBJ1-1): GAGVSQTPSNKVTEKGKYVELRCDPISGHTALYWYRQSLGQGPEFLIYFQGTGAADDSGLPNDRFFAVRPEGSVSTLKIQRTERGDSAVYLCASSLSGNTEAFFGQGTRLTVV.

In this sample, this clone turned up once. The rearrangement uses TRBV6-5 and TRBJ1-5; 7 bases align to TRBD1. This CDR3 is 15 amino acids long. V was clipped by 4 bases and J by 3 bases; unmatched bases: 6. The V gene's germline CDR1 is MNHEY and CDR2 SVGAGI. The CDR3 DNA sequence: TGTGCCAGCAGTTCCCGACAGGGCCTCAATCAGCCCCAGCATTTT. Its translation: CASSSRQGLNQPQHF.

This rearrangement joins TRBV2 to TRBJ2-7; 9 bases match TRBD1. CDR1 is SNHLY and CDR2 is FYNNEI in the germline V gene. Trimming at V came to 9 bases and at J to 6 bases, leaving 3 bases not matched to a gene. The CDR3 length is 11 residues. The CDR3 DNA follows: TGTGCCAGGGACAGGGGCGGCGAGCAGTACTTC. Translation gives CARDRGGEQYF.

V and J are TRBV5-6 and TRBJ2-1; D is uncertain. Looked up from germline, CDR1 is SGHDT and CDR2 is YYEEEE. Trimming left V 4 bases short and J 5 bases short, with 4 bases between. This CDR3 is 11 amino acids long. The DNA for the CDR3 is TGTGCCAGCAGCCGTCACAATGAGCAGTTCTTC. It translates to CASSRHNEQFF.

The chain joins TRBV5-1 to TRBJ2-2; D may be TRBD1 (6 bases). Germline values: CDR1 SGHRS, CDR2 YFSETQ. The CDR3 totals 12 residues. Trimming cost V 5 bases and J 6 bases, with 8 bases left between them. The CDR3 region is CASRRTAGELFF. The CDR3 DNA follows: TGCGCCAGCAGGAGGACAGCCGGGGAGCTGTTTTTT.

The rearrangement joins TRBV28 to TRBJ1-5; tentatively, D is TRBD1 (5 bases). The germline V gene has CDR1 MDHEN and CDR2 SYDVKM. CDR3 length: 14 amino acids. V lost 6 bases and J 4 bases, leaving 13 bases between the germline ends. The CDR3 coding sequence is TGTGCCAGCAGCCCAGGGACTCGGAATCAGCCCCAGCATTTT. Translated, it gives CASSPGTRNQPQHF. Full variable domain (outside the CDR3, taken from reference TRBV28 and TRBJ1-5): DVKVTQSSRYLVKRTGEKVFLECVQDMDHENMFWYRQDPGLGLRLIYFSYDVKMKEKGDIPEGYSVSREKKERFSLILESASTNQTSMYLCASSPGTRNQPQHFGDGTRLSIL.

The V and J genes are TRBV5-6 and TRBJ2-5; 7 bases match TRBD1. With V trimmed by 2 bases and J by 0 bases, 16 bases remained unmatched. Germline V gene sequence: CDR1 SGHDT, CDR2 YYEEEE. The CDR3 consists of 19 residues. CDR3 nucleotides: TGTGCCAGCAGCTTCTGGGACAGCCATTTAAACAAGTACCAAGAGACCCAGTACTTC. Amino acid sequence: CASSFWDSHLNKYQETQYF.

J is TRBJ2-7 and V is TRBV7-2; TRBD2 matches 7 bases. Per the germline V gene, CDR1 is SGHTA and CDR2 is FQGNSA. V lost 6 bases, J lost 4 bases, and 9 bases stayed unmatched. The CDR3 totals 14 residues. The CDR3, as DNA: TGTGCCAGCAGGCTCACTAGCGCGAATTACGAGCAGTACTTC. This codes for CASRLTSANYEQYF.

The chain recombines TRBV6-2 or TRBV6-3 with TRBJ2-2; 7 nucleotides align to TRBD2. Looked up from germline, CDR1 is MNHEY and CDR2 is SVGEGT. The CDR3 is 16 amino acids. The V segment lost 5 bases and the J segment 4 bases; nucleotides outside the gene matches: 10. CDR3 sequence: CASSPAGLAVTGELFF. The DNA of the CDR3 is TGTGCCAGCAGTCCCGCGGGGCTAGCGGTCACCGGGGAGCTGTTTTTT.

The chain is built from TRBV28 and TRBJ2-3; 12 bases are a match to TRBD2. The CDR3 is 15 amino acids. Germline V gene lookup returns CDR1 MDHEN and CDR2 SYDVKM. J lost 3 bases, V lost 6 bases, and 4 bases had no gene match. CDR3: CASSLGLAGTDTQYF. Here the CDR3 DNA reads TGTGCCAGCAGCCTTGGACTAGCGGGAACAGATACGCAGTATTTT. The complete variable domain, with remaining parts taken from reference TRBV28 and TRBJ2-3, reads DVKVTQSSRYLVKRTGEKVFLECVQDMDHENMFWYRQDPGLGLRLIYFSYDVKMKEKGDIPEGYSVSREKKERFSLILESASTNQTSMYLCASSLGLAGTDTQYFGPGTRLTVL.